This T cell receptor (beta chain) was profiled in a study of T cell changes during pregnancy in multiple sclerosis (dated by TCRdb to between 2018 and 2021). Regarding the research as a whole: The study examined how the T cell repertoire changed over the course of pregnancy in women with multiple sclerosis.

As concerns this clone: Which antigen it targets is not known. Nothing much larger sits one base from this clone, and base qualities are not available.

To prepare the library, the immunoSEQ multiplex PCR assay was applied. As stored in TCRdb, this immuneACCESS dataset retains in-frame rearrangements with V and J assigned. A fraction of the clones does not appear; measured against another copy, unresolved V genes explain less than half of the discrepancy, and the remainder lacks a known reason. The sample yields more than 75,000 clones; less than 95% were counted once. The top ten constitute 2.5% of the sample. The CDR3 runs 15 amino acids, cysteine and phenylalanine included. Just the 45-base CDR3 DNA is kept, in frame starting at base 1. For this chain, trimming is 5 bases at the V end and 4 bases at the J end, and the number of junction bases without a gene match is 7. CDR1 SEHNR and CDR2 FQNEAQ were looked up in the germline V gene (reference sequence).

The sequence joins TRBV7-9 to TRBJ2-5, and TRBD2 aligns with 10 junction nucleotides. This sample comprised peripheral blood, obtained in the third trimester of pregnancy. The sequence was collected from a female donor with multiple sclerosis, enrolled in a pregnancy study. The CDR3 protein sequence reads: CASSQAGGRGETQYF. The nucleotides are TGTGCCAGCAGCCAAGCGGGGGGGCGGGGAGAGACCCAGTACTTC.